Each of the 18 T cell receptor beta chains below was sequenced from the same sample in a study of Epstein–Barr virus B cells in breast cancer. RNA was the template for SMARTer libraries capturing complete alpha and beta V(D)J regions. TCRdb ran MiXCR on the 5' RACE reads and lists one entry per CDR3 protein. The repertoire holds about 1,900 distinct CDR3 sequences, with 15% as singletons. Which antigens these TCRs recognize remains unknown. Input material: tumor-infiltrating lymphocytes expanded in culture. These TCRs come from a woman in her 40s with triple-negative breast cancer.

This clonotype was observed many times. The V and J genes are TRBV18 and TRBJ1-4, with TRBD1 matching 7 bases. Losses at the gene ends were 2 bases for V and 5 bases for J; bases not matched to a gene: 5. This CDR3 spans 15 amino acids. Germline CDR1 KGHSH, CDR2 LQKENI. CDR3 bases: TGTGCCAGCTCACCAGTAAACAGGGGAAATGAAAAACTGTTTTTT. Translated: CASSPVNRGNEKLFF.

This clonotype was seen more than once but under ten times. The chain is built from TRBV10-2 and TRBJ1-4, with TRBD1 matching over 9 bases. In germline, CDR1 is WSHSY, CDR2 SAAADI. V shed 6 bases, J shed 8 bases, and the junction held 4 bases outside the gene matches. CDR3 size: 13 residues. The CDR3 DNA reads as TGCGCCAGCAGGGACGGGACAGGGGAAAAACTGTTTTTT. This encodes CASRDGTGEKLFF.

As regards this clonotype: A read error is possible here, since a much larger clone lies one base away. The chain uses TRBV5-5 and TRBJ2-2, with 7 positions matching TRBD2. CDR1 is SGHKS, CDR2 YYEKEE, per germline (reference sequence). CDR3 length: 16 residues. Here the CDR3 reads CVSSLYSGVNTGELFF. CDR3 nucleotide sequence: TGTGTCAGCAGCTTGTACAGCGGGGTGAACACCGGGGAGCTGTTTTTT.

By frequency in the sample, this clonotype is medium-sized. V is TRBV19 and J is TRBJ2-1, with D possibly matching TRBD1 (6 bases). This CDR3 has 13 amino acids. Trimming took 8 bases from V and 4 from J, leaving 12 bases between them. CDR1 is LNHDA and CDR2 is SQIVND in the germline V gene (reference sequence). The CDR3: CASYGQPYNEQFF. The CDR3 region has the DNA TGTGCCAGTTACGGACAGCCTTACAATGAGCAGTTCTTC.

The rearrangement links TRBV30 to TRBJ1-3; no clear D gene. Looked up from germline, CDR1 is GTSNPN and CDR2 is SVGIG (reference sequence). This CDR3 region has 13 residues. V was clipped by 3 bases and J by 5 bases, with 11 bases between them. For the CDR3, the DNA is TGTGCCTGGAGACTCCGGGCCCGAAACACCATATATTTT. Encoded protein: CAWRLRARNTIYF.

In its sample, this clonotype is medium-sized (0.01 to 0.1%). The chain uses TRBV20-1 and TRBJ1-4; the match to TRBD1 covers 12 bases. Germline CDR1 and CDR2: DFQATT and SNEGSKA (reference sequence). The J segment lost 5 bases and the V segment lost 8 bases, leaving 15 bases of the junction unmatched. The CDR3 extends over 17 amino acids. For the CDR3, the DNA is TGCAGTCCAAGGGACAGGGGGCAACACCCCTTCAATGAAAAACTGTTTTTT. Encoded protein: CSPRDRGQHPFNEKLFF.

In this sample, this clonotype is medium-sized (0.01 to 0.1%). The DNA of the CDR3 is TGTGCCAGCAGCCAATCGAGCTCAGGGGATAGCAATCAGCCCCAGCATTTT. As protein: CASSQSSSGDSNQPQHF. This chain connects TRBV16 to TRBJ1-5; tentatively, D is TRBD1 (6 bases). The CDR3 covers 17 residues. Trimming removed 0 bases at V and 0 bases at J, with 12 bases between. Germline CDR1 is KGHSY and CDR2 is FQNENV.

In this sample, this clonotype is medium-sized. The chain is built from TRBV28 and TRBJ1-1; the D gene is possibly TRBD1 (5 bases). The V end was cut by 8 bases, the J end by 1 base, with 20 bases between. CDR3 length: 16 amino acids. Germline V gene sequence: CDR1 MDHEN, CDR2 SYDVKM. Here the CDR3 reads CASSGVAGLGNTEAFF. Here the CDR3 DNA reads TGTGCCAGCTCGGGGGTCGCAGGGTTGGGGAACACTGAAGCTTTCTTT.

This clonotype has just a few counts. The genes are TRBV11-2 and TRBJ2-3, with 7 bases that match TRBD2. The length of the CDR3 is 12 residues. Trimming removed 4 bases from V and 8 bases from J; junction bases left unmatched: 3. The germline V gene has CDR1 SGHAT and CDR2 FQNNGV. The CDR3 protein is CASSSVAGTQYF. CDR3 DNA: TGTGCCAGCAGCTCCGTAGCGGGTACGCAGTATTTT.

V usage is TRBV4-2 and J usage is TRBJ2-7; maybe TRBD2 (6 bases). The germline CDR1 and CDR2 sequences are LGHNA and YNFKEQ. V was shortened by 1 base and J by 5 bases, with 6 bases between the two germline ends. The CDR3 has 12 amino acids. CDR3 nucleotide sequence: TGTGCCAGCAGCCAAGGGGGGGACGAGCAGTACTTC. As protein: CASSQGGDEQYF.

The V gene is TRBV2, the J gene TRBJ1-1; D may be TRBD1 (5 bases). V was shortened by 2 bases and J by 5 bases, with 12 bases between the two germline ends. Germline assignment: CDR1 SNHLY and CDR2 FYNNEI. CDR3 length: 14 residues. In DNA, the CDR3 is TGTGCCAGCAGTGAAATGTCAGGGCTAACTGAAGCTTTCTTT. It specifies CASSEMSGLTEAFF.

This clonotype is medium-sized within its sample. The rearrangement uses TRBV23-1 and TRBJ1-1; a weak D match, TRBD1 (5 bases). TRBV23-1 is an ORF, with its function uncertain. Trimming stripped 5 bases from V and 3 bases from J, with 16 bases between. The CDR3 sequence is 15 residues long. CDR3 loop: CASSNRPRVDTEAFF. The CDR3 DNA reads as TGCGCCAGCAGTAATCGGCCCAGGGTGGACACTGAAGCTTTCTTT.

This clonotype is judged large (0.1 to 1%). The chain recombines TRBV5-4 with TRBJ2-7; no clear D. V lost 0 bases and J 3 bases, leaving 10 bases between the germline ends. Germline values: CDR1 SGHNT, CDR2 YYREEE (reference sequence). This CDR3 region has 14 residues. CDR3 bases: TGTGCCAGCAGCTTGGACAGCCTCTACTACGAGCAGTACTTC. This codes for CASSLDSLYYEQYF.

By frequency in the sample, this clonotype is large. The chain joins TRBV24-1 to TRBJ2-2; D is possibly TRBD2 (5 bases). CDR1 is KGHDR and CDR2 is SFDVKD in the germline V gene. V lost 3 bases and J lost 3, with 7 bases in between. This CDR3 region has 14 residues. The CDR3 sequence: CATSDRGYTGELFF. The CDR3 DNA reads TGTGCCACCAGTGATCGGGGATACACCGGGGAGCTGTTTTTT.

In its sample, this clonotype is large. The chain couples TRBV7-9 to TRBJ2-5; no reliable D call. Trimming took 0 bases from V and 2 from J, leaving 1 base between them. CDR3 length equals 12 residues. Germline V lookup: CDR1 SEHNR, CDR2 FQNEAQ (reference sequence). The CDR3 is CASSLAQETQYF. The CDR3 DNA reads TGTGCCAGCAGCTTAGCTCAAGAGACCCAGTACTTC.

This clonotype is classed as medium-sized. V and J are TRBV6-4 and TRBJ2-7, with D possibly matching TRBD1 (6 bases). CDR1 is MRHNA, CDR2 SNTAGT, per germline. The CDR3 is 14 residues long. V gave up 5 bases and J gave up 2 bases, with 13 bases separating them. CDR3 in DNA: TGTGCCAGCAGTCCGGGACACGGGCCCTACGAGCAGTACTTC. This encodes CASSPGHGPYEQYF.

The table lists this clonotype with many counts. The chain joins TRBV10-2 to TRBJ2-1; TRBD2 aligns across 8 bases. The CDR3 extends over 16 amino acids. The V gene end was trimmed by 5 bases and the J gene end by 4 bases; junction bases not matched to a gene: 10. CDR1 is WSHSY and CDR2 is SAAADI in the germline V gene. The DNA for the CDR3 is TGCGCCAGCAGTACGCCTGCGGGGGGTAATTACAATGAGCAGTTCTTC. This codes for CASSTPAGGNYNEQFF.

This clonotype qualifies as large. For the CDR3, the DNA is TGCAGTGCTAGAGTTCAAAATCGGGTGGAAGGGTCCCAGTACTTC. Protein: CSARVQNRVEGSQYF. The gene calls are TRBV20-1 and TRBJ2-5; D call uncertain. The V gene's germline CDR1 is DFQATT and CDR2 SNEGSKA (reference sequence). This CDR3 has 15 residues. The germline V and J ends were trimmed by 1 base and 9 bases, with 21 bases remaining between them.